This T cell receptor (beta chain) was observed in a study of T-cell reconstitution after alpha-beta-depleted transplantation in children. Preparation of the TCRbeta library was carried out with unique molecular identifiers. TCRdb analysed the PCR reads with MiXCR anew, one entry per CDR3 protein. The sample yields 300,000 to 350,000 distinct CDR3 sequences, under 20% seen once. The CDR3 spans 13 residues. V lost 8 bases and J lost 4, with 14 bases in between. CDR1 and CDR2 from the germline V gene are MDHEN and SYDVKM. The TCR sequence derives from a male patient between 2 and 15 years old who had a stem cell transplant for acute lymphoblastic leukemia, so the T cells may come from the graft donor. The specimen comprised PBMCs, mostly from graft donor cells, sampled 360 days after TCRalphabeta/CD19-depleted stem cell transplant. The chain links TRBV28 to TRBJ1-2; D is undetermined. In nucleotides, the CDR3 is TGTGCCAGCGCCCCTTCCCCGGGCTATGGCTACACCTTC. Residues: CASAPSPGYGYTF.